This T cell receptor beta chain stems from a study of CXCR3-negative and CXCR3-positive naive CD8 T cells. Study background: Each library gave roughly 1.6 +/- 0.3 million of about 150 million TRB reads. The study's findings and limits: Naive subsets had comparable surface CD5, so TRB CDR3 properties gauged TCR strength.

As regards this clonotype: Antigen specificity is unknown.

CDR1 is LGHDT, CDR2 YNNKEL, per germline (reference sequence). The CDR3 totals 16 residues. The libraries of TRB cDNA were constructed through 5' RACE using UMI labels. TCRdb reanalyzed the 5' RACE reads and collapses them to one entry per CDR3 protein, without DNA. The listing contains about 62,000 distinct CDR3 sequences. This chain connects TRBV3-1 to TRBJ1-4. The sequence came from a human donor in good health. Some clones in this sample may be carry-over from other donors' samples. Sequencing used naive CXCR3- CD8+ T cells from blood. As to subset: CD45RO-CCR7+CD27+CD95- naive CD8+ T cells lacking CXCR3 (TNR3-). The CDR3 sequence is CASSQELGEGDEKLFF. The full variable domain, its missing parts supplied by reference TRBV3-1 and TRBJ1-4, is DTAVSQTPKYLVTQMGNDKSIKCEQNLGHDTMYWYKQDSKKFLKIMFSYNNKELIINETVPNRFSPKSPDKAHLNLHINSLELGDSAVYFCASSQELGEGDEKLFFGSGTQLSVL.